The sequence of this T cell receptor beta chain was determined in a study of T cells in Graves' hyperthyroidism and ophthalmopathy. Study summary: Peripheral blood was collected at initial diagnosis, before any treatment.

Diagnoses were established using clinical symptoms, serum thyroxine and TRAb, thyroid ultrasound and orbital computed tomography. Ahead of any ophthalmopathy symptoms, the blood sample was obtained at the first diagnosis of hyperthyroidism. Study results and limitations: Within blood appeared most thyroid clonotypes that had expanded above 0.001.

This clonotype was seen ten or more times. Its antigen is unidentified. CDR3 length: 13 residues. V dropped 2 bases and J dropped 8 bases, with 13 bases sitting between them. Germline loops: CDR1 SGHRS, CDR2 YFSETQ. Amplified TCR beta CDR3 regions came from RNA transcripts. The primer set for the first-round RT-PCR of the TCR CDR3 was HTBI. A single record per CDR3 protein comes from TCRdb applying MiXCR to the multiplex PCR reads. The table lists roughly 150,000 distinct CDR3 sequences, 8% to 9.5% of them singletons. Sequenced: blood. V and J are TRBV5-1 and TRBJ1-2; a weak D match, TRBD1 (6 bases). The receptor's source is a woman under 30 with Graves' hyperthyroidism that later progressed to Graves' ophthalmopathy. CDR3 loop: CASSFVDSRGYTF. The DNA for the CDR3 is TGCGCCAGCAGCTTTGTGGACAGTAGAGGCTACACCTTC. The full variable domain, in which reference TRBV5-1 and TRBJ1-2 provide the parts outside the CDR3, is KAGVTQTPRYLIKTRGQQVTLSCSPISGHRSVSWYQQTPGQGLQFLFEYFSETQRNKGNFPGRFSGRQFSNSRSEMNVSTLELGDSALYLCASSFVDSRGYTFGSGTRLTVV.